These 29 T cell receptor beta chains came from one sample sequenced in a study of regulatory dendritic cells for organ transplantation. These TCRs are of unknown antigen specificity. Sorted T cells were CFSE-labeled and cultured 4 to 5 days with allogeneic regulatory or mature dendritic cells at 1:10. Profiled with immunoSEQ multiplex PCR; TCRdb holds only in-frame clones, not every one. The data contain roughly 20,000 clones, less than 85% of them singletons. The sample taken for sequencing was memory CD4+ T cells from blood cultured with regulatory dendritic cells. Indicated subset: CD45RO+ memory T cells. Source of these receptors: a human donor in good health.

The V and J genes are TRBV21-1 and TRBJ1-5. TRBV21-1 is a documented pseudogene. The CDR3 is made up of 12 amino acids. In nucleotides, the CDR3 is TGTGCCAGCAGCAAAGCGTATCAGCCCCAGCATTTT. It is translated as CASSKAYQPQHF.

The chain links TRBV28 to TRBJ2-6, with D possibly being TRBD2 (7 bases). V lost 8 bases and J lost 0, with 17 bases in between. This CDR3 comprises 17 residues. Germline V CDR1 and CDR2: MDHEN, SYDVKM. CDR3 coding DNA: TGTGCCAGCCGTATGGGGGGGCGCCCCTCTGGGGCCAACGTCCTGACTTTC. Translated: CASRMGGRPSGANVLTF.

Here the CDR3 DNA reads TGTGCCAGCAGTTTCCGGGGCCGTACTGGAAACACCATATATTTT. Protein product: CASSFRGRTGNTIYF. V is TRBV28 and J is TRBJ1-3, with a weak D call TRBD1 (5 bases). The V end lost 3 bases, the J end lost 2 bases, and 11 bases lay between the germline ends. The length of the CDR3 is 15 residues. The germline gives CDR1 MDHEN, CDR2 SYDVKM. The entire variable domain, with the rest obtained from reference TRBV28 and TRBJ1-3, is as follows: DVKVTQSSRYLVKRTGEKVFLECVQDMDHENMFWYRQDPGLGLRLIYFSYDVKMKEKGDIPEGYSVSREKKERFSLILESASTNQTSMYLCASSFRGRTGNTIYFGEGSWLTVV.

The gene calls are TRBV9 and TRBJ1-2; D is unclear. V dropped 3 bases and J dropped 3 bases, with 6 bases sitting between them. The V gene's germline CDR1 is SGDLS and CDR2 YYNGEE. The CDR3 consists of 12 residues. The CDR3 DNA reads as TGTGCCAGCAGCGCCCCAGACTATGGCTACACCTTC. It specifies CASSAPDYGYTF.

V is TRBV6-6 and J is TRBJ2-1; D might be TRBD1 or TRBD2, each matching 5 bases. Trimming pared 0 bases from V and 10 bases from J, leaving 10 bases between. The CDR3 is 13 residues long. The V gene's germline CDR1 is MNHNY and CDR2 SVGAGI (reference sequence). The CDR3 DNA follows: TGTGCCAGCAGTTACTCGGGACCCCAGGAGCAGTTCTTC. Translated, it gives CASSYSGPQEQFF.

This chain joins TRBV19 and TRBJ1-5; a possible D gene is TRBD1 (5 bases). V lost 3 bases and J lost 2, with 11 bases in between. The CDR3 runs 15 residues. The germline V gene encodes CDR1 LNHDA and CDR2 SQIVND (reference sequence). The CDR3 DNA reads as TGTGCCAGTAGTATGGATGGGGGTGGCAATCAGCCCCAGCATTTT. It is translated as CASSMDGGGNQPQHF. The full variable domain, completed using reference TRBV19 and TRBJ1-5, is DGGITQSPKYLFRKEGQNVTLSCEQNLNHDAMYWYRQDPGQGLRLIYYSQIVNDFQKGDIAEGYSVSREKKESFPLTVTSAQKNPTAFYLCASSMDGGGNQPQHFGDGTRLSIL.

The chain combines TRBV21-1 with TRBJ2-7. TRBV21-1 is a known pseudogene. This CDR3 comprises 15 residues. The CDR3 reads CASSKLRDGNYEQYF. The CDR3 coding sequence is TGTGCCAGCAGCAAGCTCCGGGACGGGAACTACGAGCAGTACTTC.

The chain carries TRBV9 and TRBJ2-6; the D is unclear. This CDR3 has 13 residues. V gave up 7 bases and J gave up 2 bases, with 7 bases separating them. Germline CDR1 reads SGDLS; CDR2 reads YYNGEE. The DNA for the CDR3 is TGTGCCAGCGGGGTGCCTGGGGCCAACGTCCTGACTTTC. Translated: CASGVPGANVLTF.

The chain recombines TRBV10-2 with TRBJ1-2; D is ambiguous. CDR1 and CDR2 from the germline V gene are WSHSY and SAAADI. V was cut by 7 bases and J by 2 bases, with 14 bases left in between. The CDR3 is made up of 14 amino acids. The DNA of the CDR3 is TGCGCCAGCACCCCAGTCGCCTCCAACTATGGCTACACCTTC. Protein: CASTPVASNYGYTF.

The chain combines TRBV7-9 with TRBJ1-6, with TRBD1 as a possible D gene (5 bases). CDR1 and CDR2 from the germline V gene are SEHNR and FQNEAQ (reference sequence). Trimming took 6 bases from V and 6 from J, leaving 12 bases between them. The CDR3 totals 14 residues. The DNA for the CDR3 is TGTGCCAGCAGTGTGGGGACGGGTAATTCACCCCTCCACTTT. Its protein product is CASSVGTGNSPLHF.

The CDR3 DNA reads as TGTGCCAGCAGCTCGACCTCAGATACAGATACGCAGTATTTT. This codes for CASSSTSDTDTQYF. The V call is TRBV7-9, the J call TRBJ2-3; D gene unclear. The CDR3 extends over 14 amino acids. Trimming took off 4 bases at V and 3 bases at J, with 11 bases between the two ends. Per germline, CDR1 SEHNR and CDR2 FQNEAQ (reference sequence).

This clone was seen a handful of times. The chain employs TRBV5-1 and TRBJ2-7; a weak D match, TRBD2 (5 bases). Germline lookup yields CDR1 SGHRS and CDR2 YFSETQ. The CDR3 runs to 16 residues. V gave up 4 bases and J gave up 4 bases, with 21 bases separating them. CDR3: CASSADGSMYGYEQYF. The CDR3 DNA sequence: TGCGCCAGCAGCGCAGATGGGAGCATGTACGGTTACGAGCAGTACTTC.

The CDR3 DNA is TGTGCCAGCAGCTTAGACCTGGACGTCACTGAAGCTTTCTTT. It codes for CASSLDLDVTEAFF. The chain has TRBV11-2 and TRBJ1-1; D remains ambiguous. Trimming left V 0 bases short and J 4 bases short, with 9 bases between. The CDR3 is made up of 14 amino acids. CDR1 is SGHAT, CDR2 FQNNGV, per germline.

The rearrangement joins TRBV6-5 to TRBJ1-2, with 7 nucleotides matching TRBD1. The germline CDR1 and CDR2 sequences are MNHEY and SVGAGI. The CDR3 runs 15 residues. The ends lost 2 bases at V and 0 bases at J; junction bases unmatched: 3. The CDR3 sequence: CASSYAGTANYGYTF. For the CDR3, the DNA is TGTGCCAGCAGTTACGCCGGGACAGCTAACTATGGCTACACCTTC.

This clone has only one observation. This chain connects TRBV10-2 to TRBJ1-5; D gene ambiguous. Trimming left V 2 bases short and J 3 bases short, with 11 bases between. CDR1 and CDR2 from the germline V gene are WSHSY and SAAADI. This CDR3 is built from 15 residues. The CDR3 is CASSEMKGFNQPQHF. CDR3 nucleotide sequence: TGCGCCAGCAGTGAGATGAAGGGCTTCAATCAGCCCCAGCATTTT.

The chain is built from TRBV9 and TRBJ2-6, with D maybe TRBD2 (5 bases). CDR3 length: 17 amino acids. The germline V and J ends were trimmed by 0 bases and 4 bases, with 14 bases remaining between them. The germline V gene encodes CDR1 SGDLS and CDR2 YYNGEE. CDR3 protein: CASSVAVGVDGANVLTF. As DNA, the CDR3 is TGTGCCAGCAGCGTAGCTGTCGGGGTTGACGGGGCCAACGTCCTGACTTTC.

The chain carries TRBV7-3 and TRBJ2-3; D is possibly TRBD1 (5 bases). The CDR3 consists of 15 residues. CDR1 and CDR2 (germline): SGHTA, FQGTGA. V was shortened by 1 base and J by 4 bases, with 12 bases between the two germline ends. This chain's CDR3 is CASSLNSPGPDTQYF. The CDR3 region has the DNA TGTGCCAGCAGCTTAAATTCGCCAGGGCCAGATACGCAGTATTTT.

The rearrangement uses TRBV5-1 and TRBJ2-5, with TRBD1 matching 7 bases. Trimming removed 4 bases from V and 5 bases from J; junction bases left unmatched: 17. The V gene's germline CDR1 is SGHRS and CDR2 YFSETQ. CDR3 length: 17 amino acids. CDR3: CASSPGTADISPETQYF. The CDR3 DNA follows: TGCGCCAGCAGCCCTGGGACAGCAGATATTTCCCCGGAGACCCAGTACTTC.

For the CDR3, the DNA is TGCAGCGTTTATATGGGCGGTGACTATGGCTACACCTTC. Amino acids: CSVYMGGDYGYTF. This chain connects TRBV29-1 to TRBJ1-2; no reliable D call. Between the trimmed V and J ends, which lost 5 bases and 3 bases, there was a span of 13 bases. This CDR3 spans 13 amino acids. From germline, CDR1 is SQVTM and CDR2 ANQGSEA.

The chain's CDR3 is CASSYNRGETQYF. In DNA form, the CDR3 reads TGTGCCAGCAGTTACAACAGGGGGGAGACCCAGTACTTC. V is TRBV27 and J is TRBJ2-5, with TRBD1 matching 8 bases. The V gene end was trimmed by 4 bases and the J gene end by 5 bases; junction bases not matched to a gene: 3. The CDR3 is made up of 13 amino acids. Per the germline V gene, CDR1 is MNHEY and CDR2 is SMNVEV (reference sequence).

The V call is TRBV18, the J call TRBJ2-5, with 8 positions matching TRBD1. CDR1 is KGHSH and CDR2 is LQKENI in the germline V gene. The CDR3 has 16 amino acids. V dropped 0 bases and J dropped 5; count of bases not matched to a gene: 8. The CDR3 reads CASSPPSGGNGETQYF. The CDR3 DNA reads TGTGCCAGCTCACCACCATCAGGGGGCAATGGCGAGACCCAGTACTTC.

The gene calls are TRBV4-3 and TRBJ2-7, with D maybe TRBD2 (5 bases). The CDR3 has 14 amino acids. Germline CDR1 reads LGHNA; CDR2 reads YSLEER. V shed 0 bases and J shed 5 bases, with 11 bases lying between them. The CDR3 bases are TGCGCCAGCAGCCAAGACGACTACACTCACGAGCAGTACTTC. This gives the protein CASSQDDYTHEQYF.

CDR3 sequence reads: CASSVDSGGPFGELFF. In DNA form, the CDR3 reads TGTGCCAGCAGCGTAGATAGCGGGGGGCCGTTCGGGGAGCTGTTTTTT. The gene calls are TRBV9 and TRBJ2-2, with 10 bases fitting TRBD2. Germline loops: CDR1 SGDLS, CDR2 YYNGEE. The V segment lost 0 bases and the J segment 7 bases; nucleotides outside the gene matches: 6. The CDR3 is 16 residues long.

V and J are TRBV6-4 and TRBJ2-3; maybe TRBD2 (6 bases). V was trimmed by 8 bases and J by 3 bases, leaving 12 bases between them. Germline V gene data show CDR1 as MRHNA and CDR2 as SNTAGT. CDR3 length: 13 residues. CDR3 region: CASSPRETDTQYF. The CDR3 DNA is TGTGCCAGCTCTCCTCGGGAGACAGATACGCAGTATTTT.

CDR3 protein: CASSESAYTDTQYF. The CDR3 nucleotides read TGCGCCAGCAGTGAAAGCGCCTACACAGATACGCAGTATTTT. The V gene is TRBV10-2, the J gene TRBJ2-3, with D uncertain. Germline-derived CDR1 and CDR2 are WSHSY and SAAADI. V lost 3 bases to trimming and J lost 2 bases, with 9 bases between them. The CDR3 extends over 14 amino acids.

The rearrangement joins TRBV10-3 to TRBJ2-5; 9 bases are shared with TRBD1. There are 14 residues in the CDR3. In germline, CDR1 is ENHRY, CDR2 SYGVKD. The junction had 11 bases not matched to a gene; V was cut back by 10 bases and J by 5 bases. CDR3 nucleotide sequence: TGTGCCACCACAGGGGGCGAGGGGTCGGAGACCCAGTACTTC. It is translated as CATTGGEGSETQYF.

The V and J genes are TRBV7-8 and TRBJ2-6; D call uncertain. Looked up from germline, CDR1 is SGHVS and CDR2 is FQNEAQ. This CDR3 has 16 residues. V was shortened by 1 base and J by 5 bases, with 12 bases between the two germline ends. The CDR3 DNA reads TGTGCCAGCAGCTTAGTTATGGGCGAGAGGGCCAACGTCCTGACTTTC. It codes for CASSLVMGERANVLTF.

The chain couples TRBV2 to TRBJ2-7; D possibly uses TRBD1 or TRBD2 (5 bases each). V was pared by 10 bases and J by 2 bases, with 18 bases between. Per the germline V gene, CDR1 is SNHLY and CDR2 is FYNNEI. CDR3 length equals 14 residues. DNA of the CDR3: TGTGCCACATCCTCCGGGACGCCCCCCTACGAGCAGTACTTC. Amino acids: CATSSGTPPYEQYF.

This rearrangement joins TRBV7-2 to TRBJ2-5; TRBD2 matches 8 bases. The CDR3 extends over 17 amino acids. Trimming removed 3 bases from V and 5 bases from J; junction bases left unmatched: 14. Germline lookup yields CDR1 SGHTA and CDR2 FQGNSA. In nucleotides, the CDR3 is TGTGCCAGCAGCTTTATCGGGACTAGGGCCCAAGGGGAGACCCAGTACTTC. Protein product: CASSFIGTRAQGETQYF. Full variable domain (outside the CDR3, taken from reference TRBV7-2 and TRBJ2-5): GAGVSQSPSNKVTEKGKDVELRCDPISGHTALYWYRQSLGQGLEFLIYFQGNSAPDKSGLPSDRFSAERTGGSVSTLTIQRTQQEDSAVYLCASSFIGTRAQGETQYFGPGTRLLVL.